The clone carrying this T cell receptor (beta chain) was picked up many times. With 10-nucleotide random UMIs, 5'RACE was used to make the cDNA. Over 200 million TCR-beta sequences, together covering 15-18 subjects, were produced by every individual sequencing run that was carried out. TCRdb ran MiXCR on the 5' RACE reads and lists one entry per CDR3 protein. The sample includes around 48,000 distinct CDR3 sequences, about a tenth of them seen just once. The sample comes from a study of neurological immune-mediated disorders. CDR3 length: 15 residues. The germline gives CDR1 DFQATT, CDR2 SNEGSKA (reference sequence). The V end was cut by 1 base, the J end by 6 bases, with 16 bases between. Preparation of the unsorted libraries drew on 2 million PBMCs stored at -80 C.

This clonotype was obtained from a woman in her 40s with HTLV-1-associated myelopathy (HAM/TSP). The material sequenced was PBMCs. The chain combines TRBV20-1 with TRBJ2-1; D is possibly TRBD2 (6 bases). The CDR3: CSARVRDGGFNEQFF. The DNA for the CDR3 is TGCAGTGCTAGAGTACGCGACGGGGGATTCAATGAGCAGTTCTTC.